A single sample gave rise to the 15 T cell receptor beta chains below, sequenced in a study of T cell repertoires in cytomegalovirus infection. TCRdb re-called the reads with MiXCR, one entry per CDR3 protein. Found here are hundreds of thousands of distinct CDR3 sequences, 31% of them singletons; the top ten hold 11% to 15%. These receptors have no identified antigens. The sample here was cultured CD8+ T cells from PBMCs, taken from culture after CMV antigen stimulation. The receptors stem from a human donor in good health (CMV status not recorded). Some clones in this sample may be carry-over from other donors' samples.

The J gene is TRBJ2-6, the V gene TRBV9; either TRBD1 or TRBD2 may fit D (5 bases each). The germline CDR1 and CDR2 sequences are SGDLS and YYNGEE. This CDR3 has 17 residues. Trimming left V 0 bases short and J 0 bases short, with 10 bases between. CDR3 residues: CASSVEGPFSGANVLTF. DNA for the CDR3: TGTGCCAGCAGCGTAGAGGGACCGTTCTCTGGGGCCAACGTCCTGACTTTC.

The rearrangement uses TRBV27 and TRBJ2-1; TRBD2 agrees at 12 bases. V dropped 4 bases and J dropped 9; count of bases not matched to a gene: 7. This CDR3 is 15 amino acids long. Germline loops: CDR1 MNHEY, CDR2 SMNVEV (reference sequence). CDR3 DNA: TGTGCCAGCAGTTCTAGCGGGGGGGCCTATAGTGAGCAGTTCTTC. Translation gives CASSSSGGAYSEQFF.

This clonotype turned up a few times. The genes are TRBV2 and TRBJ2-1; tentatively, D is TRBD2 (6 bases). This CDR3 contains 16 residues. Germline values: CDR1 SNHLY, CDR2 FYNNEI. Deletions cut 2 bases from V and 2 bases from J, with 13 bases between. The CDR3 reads CASSEFNGGPYNEQFF. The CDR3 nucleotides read TGTGCCAGCAGTGAATTTAACGGGGGACCCTACAATGAGCAGTTCTTC.

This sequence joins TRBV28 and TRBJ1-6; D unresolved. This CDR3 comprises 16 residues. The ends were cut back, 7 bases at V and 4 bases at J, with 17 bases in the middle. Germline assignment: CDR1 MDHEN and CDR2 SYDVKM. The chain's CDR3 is CASTIRNRKYNSPLHF. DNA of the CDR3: TGTGCCAGCACCATTCGAAACCGGAAATATAATTCACCCCTCCACTTT. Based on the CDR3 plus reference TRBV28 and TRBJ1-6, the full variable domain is DVKVTQSSRYLVKRTGEKVFLECVQDMDHENMFWYRQDPGLGLRLIYFSYDVKMKEKGDIPEGYSVSREKKERFSLILESASTNQTSMYLCASTIRNRKYNSPLHFGNGTRLTVT.

The CDR3 region is CASIPDRGMNTEAFF. CDR3 nucleotide sequence: TGTGCCAGTATCCCGGACAGGGGAATGAACACTGAAGCTTTCTTT. The chain uses TRBV19 and TRBJ1-1, with 9 bases identical to TRBD1. The germline CDR1 and CDR2 sequences are LNHDA and SQIVND (reference sequence). With 7 bases clipped from V and 0 bases from J, the junction kept 6 bases outside the gene matches. The CDR3 is 15 amino acids.

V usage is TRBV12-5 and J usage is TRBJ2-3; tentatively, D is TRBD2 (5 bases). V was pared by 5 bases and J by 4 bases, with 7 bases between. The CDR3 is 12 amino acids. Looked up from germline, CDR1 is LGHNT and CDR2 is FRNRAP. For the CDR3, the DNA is TGTGCTAGTGGTCTAGCAGCAGATACGCAGTATTTT. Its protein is CASGLAADTQYF.

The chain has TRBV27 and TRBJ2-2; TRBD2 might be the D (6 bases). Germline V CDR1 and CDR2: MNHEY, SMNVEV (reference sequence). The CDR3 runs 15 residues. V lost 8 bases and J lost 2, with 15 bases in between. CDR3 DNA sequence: TGTGCCAGCGGGACCCCGGGGGTTAACACCGGGGAGCTGTTTTTT. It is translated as CASGTPGVNTGELFF.

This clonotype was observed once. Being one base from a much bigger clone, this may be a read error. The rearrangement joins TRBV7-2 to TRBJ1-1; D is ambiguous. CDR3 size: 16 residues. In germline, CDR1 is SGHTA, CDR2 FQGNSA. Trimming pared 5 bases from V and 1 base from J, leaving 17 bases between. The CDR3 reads CASSVDPWEENTEAFF. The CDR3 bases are TGTGCCAGCAGCGTAGATCCGTGGGAGGAGAACACTGAAGCTTTCTTT. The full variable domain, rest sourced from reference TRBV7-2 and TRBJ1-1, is GAGVSQSPSNKVTEKGKDVELRCDPISGHTALYWYRQSLGQGLEFLIYFQGNSAPDKSGLPSDRFSAERTGGSVSTLTIQRTQQEDSAVYLCASSVDPWEENTEAFFGQGTRLTVV.

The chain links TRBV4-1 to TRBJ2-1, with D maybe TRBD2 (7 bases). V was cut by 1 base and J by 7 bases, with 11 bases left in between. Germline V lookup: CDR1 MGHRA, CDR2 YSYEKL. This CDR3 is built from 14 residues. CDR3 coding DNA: TGCGCCAGCAGCCAAGTGGGAGGGGGAAATGAGCAGTTCTTC. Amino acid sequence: CASSQVGGGNEQFF.

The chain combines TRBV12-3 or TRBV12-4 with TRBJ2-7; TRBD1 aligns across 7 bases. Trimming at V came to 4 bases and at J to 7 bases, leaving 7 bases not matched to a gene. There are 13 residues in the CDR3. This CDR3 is CASSWETGWEQYV. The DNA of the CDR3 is TGTGCCAGCAGTTGGGAGACAGGGTGGGAGCAGTACGTC.

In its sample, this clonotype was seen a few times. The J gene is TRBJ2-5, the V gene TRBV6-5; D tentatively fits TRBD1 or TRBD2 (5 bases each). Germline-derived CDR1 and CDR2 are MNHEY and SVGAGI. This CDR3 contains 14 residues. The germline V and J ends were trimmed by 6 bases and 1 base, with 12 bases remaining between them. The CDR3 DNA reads TGTGCCAGCAGACCCGGGACGCTCCAAGAGACCCAGTACTTC. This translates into CASRPGTLQETQYF.

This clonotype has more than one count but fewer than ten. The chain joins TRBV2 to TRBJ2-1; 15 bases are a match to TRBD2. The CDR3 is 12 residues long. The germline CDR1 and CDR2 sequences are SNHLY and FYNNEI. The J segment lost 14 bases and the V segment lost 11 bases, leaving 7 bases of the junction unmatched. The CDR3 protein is CAFRTSGGAEFF. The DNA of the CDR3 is TGTGCCTTTCGGACTAGCGGGGGGGCAGAGTTCTTC.

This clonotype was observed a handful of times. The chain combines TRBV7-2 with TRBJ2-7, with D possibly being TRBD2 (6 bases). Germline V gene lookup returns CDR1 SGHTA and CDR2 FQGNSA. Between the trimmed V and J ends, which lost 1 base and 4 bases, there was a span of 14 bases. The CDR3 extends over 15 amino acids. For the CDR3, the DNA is TGTGCCAGCAGCTTAGAGGAGGGAAGGATATACGAGCAGTACTTC. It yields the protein CASSLEEGRIYEQYF.

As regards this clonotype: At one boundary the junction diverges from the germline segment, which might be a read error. CDR3: CASSLQGRGKQPQHF. CDR3 coding DNA: TGTGCCAGCAGTTTACAGGGGCGCGGCAAACAGCCCCAGCATTTT. This sequence joins TRBV27 and TRBJ1-5; D is possibly TRBD1 (6 bases). The germline CDR1 and CDR2 sequences are MNHEY and SMNVEV (reference sequence). CDR3 length equals 15 residues.

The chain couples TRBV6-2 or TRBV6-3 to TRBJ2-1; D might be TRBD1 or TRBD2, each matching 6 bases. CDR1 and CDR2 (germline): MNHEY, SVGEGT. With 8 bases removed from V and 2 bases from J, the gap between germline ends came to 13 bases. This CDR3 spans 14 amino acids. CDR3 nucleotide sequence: TGTGCCAGCTGGGAAGGGGGGACCTACAATGAGCAGTTCTTC. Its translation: CASWEGGTYNEQFF.